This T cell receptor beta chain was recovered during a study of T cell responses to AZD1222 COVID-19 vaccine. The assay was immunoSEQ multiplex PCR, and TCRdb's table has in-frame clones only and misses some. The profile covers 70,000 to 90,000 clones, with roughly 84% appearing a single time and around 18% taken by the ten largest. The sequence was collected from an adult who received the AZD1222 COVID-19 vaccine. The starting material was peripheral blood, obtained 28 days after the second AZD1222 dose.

CDR3 sequence (DNA): TGTGCCAGCAGTGACTCGGCGGCCGGGGAGCTGTTTTTT. Translated, it gives CASSDSAAGELFF. The chain carries TRBV6-4 and TRBJ2-2; no clear D gene. The CDR3 has 13 residues. CDR1 MRHNA and CDR2 SNTAGT come from the germline V gene. Trimming took off 0 bases at V and 6 bases at J, with 5 bases between the two ends.